This T cell receptor beta chain was retrieved from a study of blood T cell repertoires in COVID-19. Overall study: Samples came from the United States, Italy and Spain, spanning acute and convalescent COVID-19. PBMCs, B-cell-depleted T cells, or T cells were the source of the cDNA or gDNA that made up the material.

Enrollment of patients from Seattle took place during active infection, with longitudinal follow-up. V lost 3 bases, J lost 9 bases, and 6 bases stayed unmatched. The CDR3 loop spans 16 amino acids. The germline gives CDR1 LNHDA, CDR2 SQIVND (reference sequence). The assay was immunoSEQ multiplex PCR, and TCRdb's table has in-frame clones only and misses some. The sample lists fewer than 200,000 clones; roughly four fifths were seen once. This chain connects TRBV19 to TRBJ2-1; 15 positions agree with TRBD2. The TCR was taken from a woman in her sixties or seventies with COVID-19, enrolled during active disease. The specimen was peripheral blood. In DNA, the CDR3 is TGTGCCAGTAGTATCTGGACTAGCGGGAGGGATGCTGAGCAGTTCTTC. Residues: CASSIWTSGRDAEQFF.